This T cell receptor beta chain was sequenced in a study of Graves' ophthalmopathy and Graves' hyperthyroidism. Study-wide results and caveats: Most thyroid clonotypes expanded beyond 0.001 frequency were also found in blood. Sensitivity of 85% to 90% and specificity of roughly 80% were achieved when a 13-signature model separated ophthalmopathy from stable hyperthyroidism.

Clinical symptoms, serum thyroxine, TRAb, thyroid ultrasound and orbital computed tomography were relied on for diagnosis. The CDR3 sequence is 14 residues long. Trimming took 5 bases from V and 5 from J; bases not matched to a gene: 6. From germline, CDR1 is SGHDN and CDR2 FVKESK. This clonotype was detected ten times or more. Its target is not known. Amplified material comprised TCR beta CDR3 regions derived from RNA transcripts. First-round RT-PCR relied on HTBI primers, and a second-round multiplex PCR came next. TCRdb reanalysed the multiplex PCR reads using MiXCR and keeps one entry per CDR3 protein. The sample contains over a million distinct CDR3 sequences, roughly two fifths of which appear only once.

The J gene is TRBJ1-3, the V gene TRBV14; TRBD1 matches 7 bases. The TCR sequence derives from an adult man with Graves' hyperthyroidism. The sequenced sample consisted of peripheral blood or thyroid tissue (not recorded which). The CDR3 region has the DNA TGTGCCAGCAGCAGAACAGGGGCTAGAAACACCATATATTTT. Translation gives CASSRTGARNTIYF.